Described below is a single T cell receptor (beta chain) sequence and its context. The sample comes from a study of OX40 agonist ivuxolimab in advanced cancers. Across the study: Patients with prior anti-PD-1, anti-PD-L1 or anti-CTLA-4 therapy were eligible; about 40% had some.

Looked up from germline, CDR1 is SQVTM and CDR2 is ANQGSEA. Between the trimmed V and J ends, which lost 7 bases and 3 bases, there was a span of 12 bases. This CDR3 contains 13 residues. Only in-frame clones appear in the TCRdb table, and some are missing; sequencing was by immunoSEQ multiplex PCR. The table records about 72,000 clones, under 90% of them present only once. This clonotype was obtained from an adult with an advanced solid tumor such as melanoma, head and neck, liver or kidney cancer. The sequences come from CD4+ or CD8+ T cells sorted from blood, collected in a trial of the OX40 agonist ivuxolimab. The chain couples TRBV29-1 to TRBJ1-4; D is undetermined. For the CDR3, the DNA is TGCAGCGGGTTGGAGGGAGCTAATGAAAAACTGTTTTTT. Its translation is CSGLEGANEKLFF.